Below are 23 T cell receptor beta chains sequenced from a single sample in a study of T cell responses to AZD1222 COVID-19 vaccine. Assay used: immunoSEQ multiplex PCR; TCRdb lists only in-frame clones, some missing. The sample includes 150,000 or so clones, 90% to 95% seen only once; the top ten take over 0.7%. Specimen: peripheral blood, collected on day 0 of AZD1222 vaccination. These TCRs come from an adult in good health.

V and J are TRBV19 and TRBJ1-2; tentative D call: TRBD1 (5 bases). Germline CDR1 LNHDA, CDR2 SQIVND (reference sequence). This CDR3 spans 15 amino acids. The ends were cut back, 3 bases at V and 2 bases at J, with 13 bases in the middle. In DNA form, the CDR3 reads TGTGCCAGTAGTATGTCAGGGAGCCCAAACTATGGCTACACCTTC. Its protein product is CASSMSGSPNYGYTF. Drawing the rest from reference TRBV19 and TRBJ1-2, the complete variable domain is DGGITQSPKYLFRKEGQNVTLSCEQNLNHDAMYWYRQDPGQGLRLIYYSQIVNDFQKGDIAEGYSVSREKKESFPLTVTSAQKNPTAFYLCASSMSGSPNYGYTFGSGTRLTVV.

The rearrangement links TRBV16 to TRBJ2-1, with D perhaps being TRBD1 or TRBD2 (5 bases each). Trimming took 0 bases from V and 8 from J, leaving 20 bases between them. The CDR3 contains 17 residues. The germline V gene encodes CDR1 KGHSY and CDR2 FQNENV. The CDR3 DNA is TGTGCCAGCAGCCAATCACGAGGGGTCGAAGGGGTAGATGAGCAGTTCTTC. This gives the protein CASSQSRGVEGVDEQFF.

The V gene is TRBV20-1, the J gene TRBJ1-4; maybe TRBD1 (6 bases). Germline V gene sequence: CDR1 DFQATT, CDR2 SNEGSKA (reference sequence). V lost 3 bases to trimming and J lost 6 bases, with 14 bases between them. This CDR3 region has 14 residues. CDR3 coding DNA: TGCAGTGCTAGTGCCGACAGGCCCTATGAAAAACTGTTTTTT. Protein product: CSASADRPYEKLFF.

In nucleotides, the CDR3 is TGTGCCAGCAGCTCCCTTTCGATGGGGGTAAACATTCAGTACTTC. This sequence encodes CASSSLSMGVNIQYF. The chain is built from TRBV5-6 and TRBJ2-4; D might be TRBD1 or TRBD2, each matching 5 bases. With 3 bases removed from V and 6 bases from J, the gap between germline ends came to 16 bases. This CDR3 is built from 15 residues. Germline V gene lookup returns CDR1 SGHDT and CDR2 YYEEEE.

The chain links TRBV5-8 to TRBJ2-2, with D unresolved. The germline V gene encodes CDR1 SGHTS and CDR2 YDEGEE. V lost 2 bases and J lost 7, with 3 bases in between. This CDR3 comprises 11 residues. The DNA of the CDR3 is TGTGCCAGCAGCTTCGGCGGGGAGCTGTTTTTT. This codes for CASSFGGELFF.

The chain uses TRBV5-1 and TRBJ2-1, with 16 bases matching TRBD2. V lost 6 bases to trimming and J lost 8 bases; unmatched junction nucleotides: 20. The CDR3 length is 20 residues. Germline CDR1 and CDR2: SGHRS and YFSETQ. The CDR3 reads CASTLGLAGGPFRRSHEQFF. The CDR3 DNA reads TGCGCCAGCACCCTGGGACTAGCGGGGGGGCCTTTCCGTCGATCGCATGAGCAGTTCTTC.

The gene calls are TRBV11-1 and TRBJ1-4; D gene uncertain. The germline V gene has CDR1 SGHAT and CDR2 FQDESV (reference sequence). V was shortened by 1 base and J by 0 bases, with 9 bases between the two germline ends. The CDR3 length is 16 residues. The CDR3, as DNA: TGTGCCAGCAGCTTAGGAATTGGAGCAACTAATGAAAAACTGTTTTTT. Amino acid sequence: CASSLGIGATNEKLFF.

The gene calls are TRBV14 and TRBJ1-5, with TRBD1 matching over 7 bases. V shed 1 base, J shed 7 bases, and the junction held 7 bases outside the gene matches. Germline loops: CDR1 SGHDN, CDR2 FVKESK. The CDR3 covers 15 residues. The CDR3, as DNA: TGTGCCAGCAGCCAAGTCCAGGGGGTGCGGCAGCCCCAGCATTTT. Translating it yields CASSQVQGVRQPQHF.

In the case of this clone: The junction and the germline gene differ at one end; a read error may be behind it. This chain links TRBV4-1 with TRBJ2-7; D is unresolved. Germline CDR1 MGHRA, CDR2 YSYEKL. The length of the CDR3 is 13 residues. For the CDR3, the DNA is TGCGCCAGCAGCCAACCTCCTGGCTACAAGCAGTACTTC. Encoded protein: CASSQPPGYKQYF.

V usage is TRBV27 and J usage is TRBJ1-6, with 9 nucleotides matching TRBD1. V lost 2 bases and J lost 7; bases outside the gene matches: 6. CDR3 length equals 16 residues. Germline V gene data show CDR1 as MNHEY and CDR2 as SMNVEV (reference sequence). The CDR3 nucleotides are TGTGCCAGCAGTTTAGGACAGGGGCTGGAGAATTCACCCCTCCACTTT. Its protein is CASSLGQGLENSPLHF.

V is TRBV30 and J is TRBJ1-5, with D uncertain. The germline V gene has CDR1 GTSNPN and CDR2 SVGIG (reference sequence). The CDR3 totals 13 residues. V was pared by 3 bases and J by 5 bases, with 11 bases between. The CDR3, as DNA: TGTGCCTGGAGCCACAACCGGGATCAGCCCCAGCATTTT. Translated: CAWSHNRDQPQHF. Drawing the rest from reference TRBV30 and TRBJ1-5, the complete variable domain is SQTIHQWPATLVQPVGSPLSLECTVEGTSNPNLYWYRQAAGRGLQLLFYSVGIGQISSEVPQNLSASRPQDRQFILSSKKLLLSDSGFYLCAWSHNRDQPQHFGDGTRLSIL.

The V and J genes are TRBV11-2 and TRBJ2-1; no clear D. Germline values: CDR1 SGHAT, CDR2 FQNNGV. The CDR3 contains 16 residues. V lost 2 bases and J 0 bases, leaving 11 bases between the germline ends. The CDR3 DNA reads as TGTGCCAGCAGCTTAATGACTCGGAGCTCCTACAATGAGCAGTTCTTC. The encoded protein is CASSLMTRSSYNEQFF. Full variable domain (outside the CDR3, taken from reference TRBV11-2 and TRBJ2-1): EAGVAQSPRYKIIEKRQSVAFWCNPISGHATLYWYQQILGQGPKLLIQFQNNGVVDDSQLPKDRFSAERLKGVDSTLKIQPAKLEDSAVYLCASSLMTRSSYNEQFFGPGTRLTVL.

To note about this clone: The same CDR3 can be traced to other DNA sequences in this sample. The chain joins TRBV28 to TRBJ2-3; D remains unclear. The CDR3 runs to 11 residues. Trimming took off 5 bases at V and 6 bases at J, with 6 bases between the two ends. Germline lookup yields CDR1 MDHEN and CDR2 SYDVKM. The CDR3: CASSLRDTQYF. For the CDR3, the DNA is TGTGCCAGCAGTCTCAGGGATACGCAGTATTTT.

CDR3 sequence reads: CASSLSRGYEATQYF. The CDR3 nucleotides are TGTGCCAGCAGCTTAAGTCGGGGATACGAAGCGACCCAGTACTTC. The chain uses TRBV7-7 and TRBJ2-5, with D perhaps matching TRBD2 (5 bases). The CDR3 spans 15 residues. Trimming pared 2 bases from V and 7 bases from J, leaving 17 bases between. In germline, CDR1 is SSHAT, CDR2 FNYEAQ (reference sequence).

This clone showed up just once. The chain links TRBV6-2 or TRBV6-3 to TRBJ2-2; D may correspond to TRBD1 or TRBD2 (5 bases each). The CDR3 spans 12 residues. Trimming shortened V by 5 bases and J by 8 bases, and 9 bases separated the two germline ends. CDR1 and CDR2 from the germline V gene are MNHEY and SVGEGT. The CDR3 sequence is CASSLREGELFF. The CDR3 DNA sequence: TGTGCCAGCAGTCTCAGGGAGGGGGAGCTGTTTTTT.

The V gene is TRBV6-6, the J gene TRBJ2-6; no clear D. The germline CDR1 and CDR2 sequences are MNHNY and SVGAGI (reference sequence). V shed 5 bases and J shed 6 bases, with 17 bases lying between them. The CDR3 consists of 16 residues. CDR3 bases: TGTGCCAGCAGTCCACCCCCGCGCCCGACGGCCAACGTCCTGACTTTC. Protein: CASSPPPRPTANVLTF.

This clone was picked up a small number of times. This rearrangement joins TRBV9 to TRBJ1-5; no clear D gene. Germline CDR1 SGDLS, CDR2 YYNGEE. This CDR3 has 14 residues. Trimming removed 0 bases at V and 2 bases at J, with 6 bases between. CDR3 region: CASSVDSGNQPQHF. The CDR3 region has the DNA TGTGCCAGCAGCGTAGACAGTGGCAATCAGCCCCAGCATTTT.

The chain couples TRBV7-9 to TRBJ2-2, with TRBD2 matching over 7 bases. J gave up 2 bases and V 3 bases, and 0 bases lay outside the gene matches. Germline V gene sequence: CDR1 SEHNR, CDR2 FQNEAQ (reference sequence). The CDR3 has 14 amino acids. The CDR3 nucleotides are TGTGCCAGCAGCTTGGGACTAAACACCGGGGAGCTGTTTTTT. As protein: CASSLGLNTGELFF.

The chain has TRBV3-1 (or the pseudogene TRBV3-2) and TRBJ2-1; D assignment may be TRBD1 or TRBD2 (7 bases each). This CDR3 has 15 residues. Germline lookup yields CDR1 LGHDT and CDR2 YNNKEL (reference sequence). V gave up 4 bases and J gave up 7 bases, with 17 bases separating them. This chain's CDR3 is CASSLPGGGPNEQFF. Written as DNA, the CDR3 is TGTGCCAGCAGCCTACCAGGGGGGGGTCCAAATGAGCAGTTCTTC.

In this sample, this clone turned up once. V gene TRBV3-1 (or the pseudogene TRBV3-2) combines with J gene TRBJ2-2, with 15 nucleotides matching TRBD2. Germline lookup yields CDR1 LGHDT and CDR2 YNNKEL (reference sequence). The CDR3 length is 17 residues. V lost 4 bases to trimming and J lost 6 bases; unmatched junction nucleotides: 6. CDR3: CASSLLWTSGRAGELFF. CDR3 DNA: TGTGCCAGCAGCCTTCTTTGGACTAGCGGGAGGGCCGGGGAGCTGTTTTTT.

The chain recombines TRBV9 with TRBJ2-6; tentative D call: TRBD2 (5 bases). Trimming shortened V by 3 bases and J by 0 bases, and 10 bases separated the two germline ends. Per germline, CDR1 SGDLS and CDR2 YYNGEE. This CDR3 has 16 amino acids. CDR3 sequence: CASSAPRGSGANVLTF. The CDR3 DNA reads as TGTGCCAGCAGCGCCCCCCGGGGCTCTGGGGCCAACGTCCTGACTTTC.

This rearrangement joins TRBV25-1 to TRBJ1-6, with D uncertain. Germline loops: CDR1 MGHDK, CDR2 SYGVNS. Deletions cut 1 base from V and 1 base from J, with 8 bases between. The CDR3 consists of 16 residues. The CDR3 region is CASSELGRSYNSPLHF. CDR3 coding DNA: TGTGCCAGCAGTGAATTGGGGAGGTCCTATAATTCACCCCTCCACTTT. Filled out from reference TRBV25-1 and TRBJ1-6, the complete variable domain reads EADIYQTPRYLVIGTGKKITLECSQTMGHDKMYWYQQDPGMELHLIHYSYGVNSTEKGDLSSESTVSRIRTEHFPLTLESARPSHTSQYLCASSELGRSYNSPLHFGNGTRLTVT.

The genes are TRBV5-4 and TRBJ2-7, with D perhaps assigned TRBD1 or TRBD2 (5 bases each). The CDR3 extends over 14 amino acids. The germline CDR1 and CDR2 sequences are SGHNT and YYREEE (reference sequence). Trimming pared 0 bases from V and 4 bases from J, leaving 11 bases between. This chain's CDR3 is CASSLGLGDYEQYF. As DNA, the CDR3 is TGTGCCAGCAGCTTGGGACTGGGGGATTACGAGCAGTACTTC.